This TCR beta chain was observed in a study of sequential checkpoint blockade in melanoma. At the level of the study: Randomization was 1:1 between first-line nivolumab→ipilimumab and ipilimumab→nivolumab.

Treatment here: randomized to nivolumab then ipilimumab (arm A) or the reverse (arm B). This clone was seen repeatedly, ten times or more. The antigen remains unidentified. General observations from the study: PD-L1 staining and CD8+ counts, not mutational load, tracked tumor T-cell clonality.

Germline CDR1 reads SGHNT; CDR2 reads YENEEA. The length of the CDR3 is 16 residues. Trimming cost V 5 bases and J 1 base; bases outside gene matches: 4. Libraries were prepared by immunoSEQ multiplex PCR; TCRdb keeps only in-frame clonotypes and omits some of them. The table records approximately 6,300 clones, more than 25% of them present only once. This TCR was recovered from a human donor with melanoma. Sequencing was performed on tumor tissue (inferred from file names), taken from a patient given nivolumab and ipilimumab in sequence. This sequence joins TRBV11-3 and TRBJ2-2; 10 bases are a match to TRBD2. The CDR3 protein is CASSARTSGNTGELFF. CDR3 in DNA: TGTGCCAGCAGCGCAAGGACTAGCGGGAACACCGGGGAGCTGTTTTTT.